Listed here are 4 T cell receptor beta chains from one sample, sequenced in a study of T cell clusters in autoimmune cytopenias. TRB was amplified from around 0.25 ug of peripheral blood genomic DNA per sample. TRB was amplified by touch-down multiplex PCR, primer pools A and B combined. Each CDR3 protein gets one entry in TCRdb, which reprocessed the multiplex PCR reads and gives no DNA. Its table records about 7,500 distinct CDR3 sequences. These data are also associated with another study on T cell repertoires in aging, cancer and after chemotherapy.

The sequenced material came from peripheral blood. The receptor source for this set is a human donor with an autoimmune cytopenia or autoimmune hepatitis (not recorded which).

The chain joins TRBV11-2 to TRBJ1-2. The CDR3 length is 15 residues. Germline CDR1 SGHAT, CDR2 FQNNGV. CDR3 in amino acids: CASSLEGSANYGYTF.

This clonotype is identified as hyperexpanded from frequency. This sequence joins TRBV5-6 and TRBJ2-2; TCRdb's D call, TRBD2, is unchecked because there is no DNA. CDR3 length: 16 amino acids. In germline, CDR1 is SGHDT, CDR2 YYEEEE. CDR3 loop: CASSLSRLAGFGELFF.

Considering frequency, this clonotype is medium-sized. The chain carries TRBV30 and TRBJ2-7; TCRdb proposes TRBD1, but this gene call is untestable without DNA. Germline V gene sequence: CDR1 GTSNPN, CDR2 SVGIG (reference sequence). The CDR3 has 12 residues. The CDR3 loop reads CAWSGQGNEQYF.

This chain links TRBV25-1 with TRBJ2-2; TCRdb indicates TRBD1, and absent DNA this call remains unverified. This CDR3 is built from 14 residues. Germline-derived CDR1 and CDR2 are MGHDK and SYGVNS. The CDR3 reads CASSGTGYTGELFF. Full variable domain (remainder filled in from reference TRBV25-1 and TRBJ2-2): EADIYQTPRYLVIGTGKKITLECSQTMGHDKMYWYQQDPGMELHLIHYSYGVNSTEKGDLSSESTVSRIRTEHFPLTLESARPSHTSQYLCASSGTGYTGELFFGEGSRLTVL.